This entry is about one T cell receptor beta chain. The data were taken from a study of blood T cell repertoires in COVID-19. Germline loops: CDR1 MNHNS, CDR2 SASEGT. CDR3 length: 16 amino acids. The ends were cut back, 0 bases at V and 0 bases at J, with 9 bases in the middle. Original processing methods: Amplified reference gene primers provided the basis for estimating nucleated cell counts. Generated by immunoSEQ multiplex PCR, the TCRdb table keeps only in-frame clones and is missing some. D and trimming come from the DNA, and the V and J calls and clone size come from that table. The repertoire holds roughly 360,000 clones, with around 87% as singletons. Participants were aged about 18 to 100 years from around 24 US areas.

This sequence joins TRBV6-1 and TRBJ1-3; no clear D. Sequenced material: PBMCs or T cells enriched from blood (not recorded which). This sequence originates from a man aged 30 to 45 who had recovered from COVID-19. CDR3 sequence reads: CASSEAASHSGNTIYF. DNA of the CDR3: TGTGCCAGCAGTGAAGCTGCCAGTCACTCTGGAAACACCATATATTTT.